This section outlines one TCR beta chain sequence together with its context. Other DNA sequences of this sample code for an identical CDR3. Clinical history as reported by participants underpinned cohort assignment. Trimming removed 7 bases from V and 1 base from J; junction bases left unmatched: 3. CDR3 length: 13 residues. Looked up from germline, CDR1 is SNHLY and CDR2 is FYNNEI. The entry originates in a study of blood T cell repertoires in COVID-19. Study in general: Among Cohort 3 donors, those recovered had two negative PCRs, clearance, or symptom resolution.

Authors' processing steps: Amplification from reference gene primers served as the basis for estimated nucleated cell counts. Using immunoSEQ multiplex PCR, the repertoire was profiled, and TCRdb retains in-frame clones only, with some absent. The V and J calls and the clone size are those of that table, but D and trimming were determined from the DNA. The sample comprises over 200,000 clones, 85% to 90% of which are singletons, and roughly 3.3% rests with the top ten. The chain is built from TRBV2 and TRBJ1-1, with TRBD1 matching 7 bases. Sample: PBMCs or T cells enriched from blood (not recorded which). The TCR was taken from a woman between 45 and 65 years old in a cohort exposed to, infected with or recovered from COVID-19 (not recorded which). The CDR3 DNA follows: TGTGCCAGCATCCGGGACAGGAACACTGAAGCTTTCTTT. As protein: CASIRDRNTEAFF.